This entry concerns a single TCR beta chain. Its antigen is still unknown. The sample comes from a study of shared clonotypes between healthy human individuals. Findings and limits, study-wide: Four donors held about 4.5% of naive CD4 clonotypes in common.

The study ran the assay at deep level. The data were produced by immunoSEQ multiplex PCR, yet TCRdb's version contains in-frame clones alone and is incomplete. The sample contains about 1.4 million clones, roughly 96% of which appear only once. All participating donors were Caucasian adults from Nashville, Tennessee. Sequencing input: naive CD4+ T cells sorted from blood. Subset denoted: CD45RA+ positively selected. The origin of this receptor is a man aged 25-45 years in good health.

CDR3 region: CASSLKGRGEAYNEQFF. The CDR3 bases are TGTGCCAGCAGCTTAAAGGGACGGGGCGAGGCCTACAATGAGCAGTTCTTC. The V call is TRBV11-2, the J call TRBJ2-1; D may match TRBD1 or TRBD2 (5 bases each). The ends were cut back, 2 bases at V and 2 bases at J, with 16 bases in the middle. The CDR3 length is 17 residues. Germline V CDR1 and CDR2: SGHAT, FQNNGV.